The present T cell receptor (beta chain) was sequenced within a study of neurological immune-mediated disorders (dated by TCRdb to between 2018 and 2020). About the full investigation: Among the roughly 34 multiple sclerosis patients, approximately 31 had relapsing-remitting MS and 3 had secondary progressive MS. Alongside PBMC samples, the set of about 97 TCR-beta libraries contained longitudinal samples, technical triplicates, and paired CD4+ and CD8+ T-cell subsets that had been sorted. Peripheral blood TCR-beta repertoires from patients with HTLV-I-associated myelopathy (HAM/TSP), patients with multiple sclerosis, and healthy controls were compared in the study using UMI-based sequencing. Of the approximately 66 subjects in the cohort, about 14 were HAM/TSP patients, around 34 were multiple sclerosis patients, and roughly 20 were healthy controls. Broad study findings and their caveats: The MS cluster was not associated with any clinical or MRI features, and the authors stated that larger cohorts are needed. No identical CDR3 amino acid sequences were shared among expanded clones across subjects, suggesting private TCR-beta repertoires in all groups. TCR clonal expansion was greatest in HAM/TSP patients and smallest in MS patients, who ranked below even healthy controls. In phylogenetic analysis, the repertoires of 18 of 34 MS patients grouped into a cluster of related CDR3 sequences, which suggests a possible signature at the repertoire level.

Ten or more counts support this clonotype. The clone's antigen remains unknown. Per-base qualities were not stored, and no clone one base away is much larger. For the unsorted PBMC libraries, 2 million PBMCs were stored in RNAlater at -80 degrees C until RNA extraction and were used to generate the libraries. Multiple sclerosis patients were enrolled in a US clinical protocol evaluating disease progression by magnetic resonance imaging. Peripheral blood underwent Ficoll-Hypaque density gradient centrifugation to isolate PBMCs, which were then cryopreserved in liquid nitrogen. cDNA was synthesized by template-switch 5'RACE using a primer carrying a 10-nucleotide random unique molecular identifier by which each TCR transcript was tagged. Every sequencing run yielded over 180 million TCR-beta sequences covering 15-18 subjects. Total RNA was extracted with the RNeasy kit. The KAPA Real-time Library Amplification kit was used to amplify TCR-beta VDJ regions with primers for the TCR constant region and the 5'RACE anchor. Sample indexes and Illumina adaptors were added in a first PCR, after which library yield was increased in a second PCR. After Ampure bead purification, the roughly 650 bp TCR product was size-selected on a 2% E-gel SizeSelection system. Before pooling, library quality was assessed on a Bioanalyzer, concentration was determined with Qubit, and library quantification was performed with the Kapa Library Quantification kit. Paired-end 2 x 150 bp sequencing of the libraries was performed on an Illumina HiSeq 2500. To increase sequence diversity, about 25-30% phiX was spiked into each library pool. Regarding the original processing steps: The quality-filtered reads were processed with the UMI-based MiGEC pipeline, whose error correction step removed more than 80% of the raw TCR sequences. IMGT germline references were used for alignment of VDJ genes, and clonotypes were defined by a unique CDR3 amino acid sequence together with V-J genes. Clonal expansion, Shannon diversity, and CDR3 relatedness (CalcPairwiseDistances, ClusterSamples) were evaluated with VDJtools, and phylogenetic trees were built with CLCbio workbench. Using coefficient-of-variation modelling across technical triplicates, the study counted a clone as expanded if it had at least 8 unique UMIs. TCRdb trimmed public reads at Q25 via fastp, called clones via MiXCR and kept in-frame beta chains. One record per CDR3 amino acid sequence lists the most common genes and DNA. These V and J calls originate from TCRdb's pipeline instead of the authors' own analysis. The sample profile shows 45,000 to 50,000 distinct CDR3 sequences; 3.5% to 5.5% of them were found once. Around 6% of the sample is in the top ten clones.

From the germline V gene (reference sequence), CDR1 is SEHNR and CDR2 is FQNEAQ. From the cysteine up to the phenylalanine, the CDR3 has a length of 14 residues. Just the 42-base CDR3 DNA is kept, in frame starting at base 1. From V the trimming removes 3 bases and from J it removes 7 bases, while the gene matches leave 2 bases of the junction unaccounted for. The TCR was taken from a woman aged 60-75 years with multiple sclerosis. Rearrangement joined TRBV7-9 to TRBJ1-6, and 8 junction bases match TRBD1. Sequencing was performed on PBMCs. The CDR3 reads as follows: CASSLRQGNSPLHF. The sequence in DNA is TGTGCCAGCAGCTTGCGACAGGGGAATTCACCCCTCCACTTT.